The 13 T cell receptor beta chains below were found in one sample sequenced in a study of T cells after yellow fever vaccination. Via MiXCR, TCRdb re-called the 5' RACE reads, giving one row per CDR3 protein. The sample has around 100,000 distinct CDR3 sequences; 7.5% to 9.5% are singletons. Sequenced material: CD8+ T cells sorted from PBMCs, taken 45 days after the yellow fever booster vaccination. All receptors derive from a man between 25 and 39 years old who received the YFV17D yellow fever vaccine.

J is TRBJ2-5 and V is TRBV7-2, with D unclear. This CDR3 spans 13 amino acids. Trimming shortened V by 5 bases and J by 3 bases, and 10 bases separated the two germline ends. Germline V CDR1 and CDR2: SGHTA, FQGNSA. The CDR3 here is CASSAPSEETQYF. The CDR3 coding sequence is TGTGCCAGCAGCGCCCCCAGCGAAGAGACCCAGTACTTC.

This clonotype was counted many times. The chain recombines TRBV27 with TRBJ2-7; D is ambiguous. Trimming took off 2 bases at V and 3 bases at J, with 8 bases between the two ends. The germline gives CDR1 MNHEY, CDR2 SMNVEV (reference sequence). The CDR3 sequence is 13 residues long. The CDR3 coding sequence is TGTGCCAGCAGTTTAATCGACGGCTACGAGCAGTACTTC. Residues: CASSLIDGYEQYF.

This clonotype was observed at least ten times. The chain uses TRBV11-2 and TRBJ2-7; 7 nucleotides align to TRBD2. Looked up from germline, CDR1 is SGHAT and CDR2 is FQNNGV. Unmatched junction bases numbered 14, after V lost 4 bases and J lost 5 bases. The CDR3 is made up of 16 amino acids. CDR3 bases: TGTGCCAGCAGCTCCCTGTTAGGGAGAGCGGGAAACGAGCAGTACTTC. This gives the protein CASSSLLGRAGNEQYF.

Turning to this clonotype: This sequence may be a read error, since a much larger clone differs from it by one base. The CDR3 DNA reads as TGTGCCATCAGTGATGACGATACGCAGTATTTT. This gives the protein CAISDDDTQYF. This rearrangement joins TRBV10-3 to TRBJ2-3, with D unresolved. This CDR3 has 11 residues. The V gene's germline CDR1 is ENHRY and CDR2 SYGVKD. V lost 3 bases and J lost 6, with 4 bases in between.

The J gene is TRBJ2-7, the V gene TRBV7-9; unclear D gene. The CDR3 is 12 amino acids. V was shortened by 4 bases and J by 4 bases, with 8 bases between the two germline ends. Germline CDR1 is SEHNR and CDR2 is FQNEAQ (reference sequence). The CDR3 nucleotides read TGTGCCAGCAGCTCCGTTAGGTACGAGCAGTACTTC. This codes for CASSSVRYEQYF.

This clonotype occurred a few times. The J gene is TRBJ2-1, the V gene TRBV7-2, with 8 bases fitting TRBD2. After removal of 2 bases from V and 2 bases from J, the junction contained 2 bases not matched to a gene. The CDR3 consists of 15 residues. Germline CDR1 SGHTA, CDR2 FQGNSA. The CDR3 DNA follows: TGTGCCAGCAGCTTAACTAGCGGCCCCTACAATGAGCAGTTCTTC. Protein product: CASSLTSGPYNEQFF.

The chain uses TRBV2 and TRBJ2-7; D uncertain. CDR1 and CDR2 from the germline V gene are SNHLY and FYNNEI. The V and J ends lost 6 bases and 3 bases respectively, with 9 bases between them. This CDR3 has 12 residues. The CDR3 region has the DNA TGTGCCAGCAGGCCACTTAGCTACGAGCAGTACTTC. This codes for CASRPLSYEQYF.

This clonotype was seen a few times. The chain employs TRBV29-1 and TRBJ2-1, with 8 bases fitting TRBD2. There are 11 residues in the CDR3. Germline-derived CDR1 and CDR2 are SQVTM and ANQGSEA. J lost 10 bases, V lost 4 bases, and 3 bases had no gene match. DNA of the CDR3: TGCAGCGTTGGAGCGGGAGACGAGCAGTTCTTC. It encodes CSVGAGDEQFF.

This clonotype was counted only a few times. The chain employs TRBV7-6 and TRBJ2-5; D ambiguous. In germline, CDR1 is SGHVS, CDR2 FNYEAQ. This CDR3 contains 16 residues. Trimming removed 2 bases from V and 4 bases from J, with 17 bases in between. The DNA for the CDR3 is TGTGCCAGCAGCTTAAATGGCTACTCTAAATCAGAGACCCAGTACTTC. This sequence encodes CASSLNGYSKSETQYF.

The J gene is TRBJ1-1, the V gene TRBV20-1; 8 nucleotides agree with TRBD1. The V segment lost 5 bases and the J segment 2 bases; nucleotides outside the gene matches: 7. The CDR3 is made up of 14 amino acids. Germline V gene lookup returns CDR1 DFQATT and CDR2 SNEGSKA (reference sequence). CDR3 amino acids: CSADRTGFNTEAFF. CDR3 in DNA: TGCAGTGCTGACCGGACAGGGTTTAACACTGAAGCTTTCTTT.

This clonotype has at least ten counts. The chain couples TRBV6-1 to TRBJ1-4; tentatively, D is TRBD1 (5 bases). The V end lost 6 bases, the J end lost 4 bases, and 15 bases lay between the germline ends. The germline gives CDR1 MNHNS, CDR2 SASEGT. This CDR3 comprises 15 residues. The CDR3 sequence is CASSEWDPYNEKLFF. The CDR3 bases are TGTGCCAGCAGCGAGTGGGACCCCTATAATGAAAAACTGTTTTTT.

As for this clonotype: This sequence may be a read error, since a much larger clone differs from it by one base. The chain uses TRBV29-1 and TRBJ2-3, with D unresolved. The CDR3 has 11 amino acids. Looked up from germline, CDR1 is SQVTM and CDR2 is ANQGSEA. The CDR3 sequence is CSVGGTETQYF. In DNA form, the CDR3 reads TGCAGCGTTGGTGGCACAGAAACGCAGTATTTT.

This clonotype was counted ten times or more. The rearrangement joins TRBV24-1 to TRBJ2-2; D is unclear. The V end was cut by 9 bases, the J end by 3 bases, with 7 bases between. The CDR3 is made up of 12 amino acids. Germline assignment: CDR1 KGHDR and CDR2 SFDVKD. DNA for the CDR3: TGTGCCACCGAGGAGTACACCGGGGAGCTGTTTTTT. Translated, it gives CATEEYTGELFF.